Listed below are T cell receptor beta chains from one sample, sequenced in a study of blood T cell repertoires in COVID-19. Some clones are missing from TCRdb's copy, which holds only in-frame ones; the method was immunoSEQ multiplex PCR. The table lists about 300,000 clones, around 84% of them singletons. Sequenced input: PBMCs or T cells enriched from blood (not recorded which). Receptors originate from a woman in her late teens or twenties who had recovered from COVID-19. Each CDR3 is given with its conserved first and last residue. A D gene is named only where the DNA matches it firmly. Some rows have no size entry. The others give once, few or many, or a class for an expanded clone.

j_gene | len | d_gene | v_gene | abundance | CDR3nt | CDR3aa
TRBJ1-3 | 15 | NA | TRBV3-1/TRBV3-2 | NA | TGTGCCAGCAGCCGGGGAGGGGTCTCTGGAAACACCATATATTTT | CASSRGGVSGNTIYF
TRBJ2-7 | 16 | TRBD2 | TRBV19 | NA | TGTGCCAGTAGTCCTGGACTAGCGGGAGTCTTCTACGAGCAGTACTTC | CASSPGLAGVFYEQYF
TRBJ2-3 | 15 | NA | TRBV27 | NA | TGTGCCAGCAGTTTAGGGCCCGCTAGCACAGATACGCAGTATTTT | CASSLGPASTDTQYF
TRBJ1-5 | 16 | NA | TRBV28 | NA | TGTGCCAGCAGTTTGGTCTGGCAGGTAGGAAATCAGCCCCAGCATTTT | CASSLVWQVGNQPQHF
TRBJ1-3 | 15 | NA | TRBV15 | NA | TGTGCCACCAGCAGAGACAGGGGAAGGGGAAACACCATATATTTT | CATSRDRGRGNTIYF
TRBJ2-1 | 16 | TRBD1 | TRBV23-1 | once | TGCGCCAGCAGTCAACCCCCAGGGGGCGCACGCGCCGAGCAGTTCTTC | CASSQPPGGARAEQFF
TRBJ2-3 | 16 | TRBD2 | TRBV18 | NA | TGTGCCAGCTCACCAAAACTAGCGGGTAGCACAGATACGCAGTATTTT | CASSPKLAGSTDTQYF
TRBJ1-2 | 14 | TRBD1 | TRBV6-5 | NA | TGTGCCAGCAGTTACTCTACAGGGGCGGGAGGCTACACCTTC | CASSYSTGAGGYTF
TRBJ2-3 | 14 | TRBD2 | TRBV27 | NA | TGTGCCAGCAGTACTAGCGGGGGCACAGATACGCAGTATTTT | CASSTSGGTDTQYF
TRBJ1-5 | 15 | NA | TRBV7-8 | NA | TGTGCCAGCAGCGCCACGGGGAGGCGCAATCAGCCCCAGCATTTT | CASSATGRRNQPQHF
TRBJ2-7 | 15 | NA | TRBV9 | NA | TGTGCCAGCAGCGTAGGGGGGCAAGGATCCTACGAGCAGTACTTC | CASSVGGQGSYEQYF
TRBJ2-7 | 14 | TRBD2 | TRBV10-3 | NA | TGTGCCACCCTAGAGGCTAGCGGGAGCTACGAGCAGTACTTC | CATLEASGSYEQYF
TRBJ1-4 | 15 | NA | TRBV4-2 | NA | TGTGCCAGCAGCCAAGATCAAGGGAGCGATGAAAAACTGTTTTTT | CASSQDQGSDEKLFF
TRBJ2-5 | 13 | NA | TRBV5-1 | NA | TGCGCCAGCAGCTTGGGCCAGGGCGAGACCCAGTACTTC | CASSLGQGETQYF
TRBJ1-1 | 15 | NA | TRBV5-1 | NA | TGCGCCAGCAGCTCAGCTCCGGGACTTGCGTCTGAAGCTTTCTTT | CASSSAPGLASEAFF
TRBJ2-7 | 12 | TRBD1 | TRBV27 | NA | TGTGCCAGTGGGACAGGCGGCGACGAGCAGTACTTC | CASGTGGDEQYF
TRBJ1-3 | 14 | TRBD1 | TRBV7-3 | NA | TGTGCCAGCAGCTTGTCAGGGGGCGGAAACACCATATATTTT | CASSLSGGGNTIYF
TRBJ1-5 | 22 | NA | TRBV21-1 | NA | TGTGCCAGCGGGAAGGGTTTGAATCCCTCCGAAGGGGCAGAGCTTAGCAATCAGCCCCAGCATTTT | CASGKGLNPSEGAELSNQPQHF
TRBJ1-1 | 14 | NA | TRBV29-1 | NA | TGCAGCGCGTTTTCAGGGGATGAAGGGACTGAAGCTTTCTTT | CSAFSGDEGTEAFF
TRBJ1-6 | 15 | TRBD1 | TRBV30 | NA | TGTGCCTGTAAACAGGGTGCTGGACAGGATTCACCCCTCCACTTT | CACKQGAGQDSPLHF
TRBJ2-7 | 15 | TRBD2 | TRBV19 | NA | TGTGCCAGTAGCGCGGCTAGCGGGGGGTACTACGAGCAGTACTTC | CASSAASGGYYEQYF
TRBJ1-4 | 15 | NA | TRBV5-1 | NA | TGCGCCAGCAGCTTGGATCAGGGTTCTGATGAAAAACTGTTTTTT | CASSLDQGSDEKLFF
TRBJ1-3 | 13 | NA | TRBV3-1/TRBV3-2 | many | TGTGCCAGCAGCCAAGGACAAGTAAACACCATATATTTT | CASSQGQVNTIYF
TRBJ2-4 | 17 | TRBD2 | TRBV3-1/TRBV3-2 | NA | TGTGCCAGCAGCCAGGCTAGCGGGAGTATGGCCAAAAACATTCAGTACTTC | CASSQASGSMAKNIQYF
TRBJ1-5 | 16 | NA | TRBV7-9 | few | TGTGCCAGCAGCCTAGGGGGAGGGAGGGGAGGCCAGCCCCAGCATTTT | CASSLGGGRGGQPQHF
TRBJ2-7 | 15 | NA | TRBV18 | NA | TGTGCCAGCTCACCACCGCACAGGTCCTCCTACGAGCAGTACTTC | CASSPPHRSSYEQYF
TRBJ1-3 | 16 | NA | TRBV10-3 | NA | TGTGCCATCAGGCGCGGAACAGGGTCCTCTGGAAACACCATATATTTT | CAIRRGTGSSGNTIYF
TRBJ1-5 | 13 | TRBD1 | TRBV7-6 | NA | TGTGCCAGCAGCATGACAGGGGATCAGCCCCAGCATTTT | CASSMTGDQPQHF
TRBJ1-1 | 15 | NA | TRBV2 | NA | TGTGCCAGCAGTGAAGCTCTAGAGCGTCACACTGAAGCTTTCTTT | CASSEALERHTEAFF
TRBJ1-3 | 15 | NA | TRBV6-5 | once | TGTGCCAGCAGTTATAGACAGGTCTCTGGAAACACCATATATTTT | CASSYRQVSGNTIYF
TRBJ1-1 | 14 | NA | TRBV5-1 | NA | TGCGCCAGCAGCTTGGAGACAGGATACACTGAAGCTTTCTTT | CASSLETGYTEAFF